This TCR beta chain came from a study of blood T cell repertoires in COVID-19. The CDR3 is made up of 15 amino acids. TCRdb's copy holds only in-frame clones and misses some; the assay was immunoSEQ multiplex PCR. The sample has over 300,000 clones, about 88% seen once; the top ten hold roughly a tenth. This TCR was recovered from a woman aged 40 to 50 who had recovered from COVID-19. Sequencing was done on a sample of PBMCs or T cells enriched from blood (not recorded which). The chain links TRBV21-1 to TRBJ1-1; TRBD1 is the table's D call and was not checked against the DNA. TRBV21-1 is deemed a pseudogene. CDR3 DNA: TGTGCCAGCAGCAAAGTTACATCGCACGTCACTGAAGCTTTCTTT. Translation: CASSKVTSHVTEAFF.